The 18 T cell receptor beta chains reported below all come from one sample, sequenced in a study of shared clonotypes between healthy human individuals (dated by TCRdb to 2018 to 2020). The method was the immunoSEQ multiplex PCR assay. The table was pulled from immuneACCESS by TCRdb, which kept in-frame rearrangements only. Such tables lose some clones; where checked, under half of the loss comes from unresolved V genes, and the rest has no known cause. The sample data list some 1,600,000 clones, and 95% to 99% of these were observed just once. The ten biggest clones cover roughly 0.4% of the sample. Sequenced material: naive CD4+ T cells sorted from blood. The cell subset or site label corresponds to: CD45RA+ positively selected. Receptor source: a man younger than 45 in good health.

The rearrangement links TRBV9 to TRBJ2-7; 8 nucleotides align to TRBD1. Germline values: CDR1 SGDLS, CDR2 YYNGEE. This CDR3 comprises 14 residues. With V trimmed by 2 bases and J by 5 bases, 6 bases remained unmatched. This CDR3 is CASSVGQGKNEQYF. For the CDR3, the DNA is TGTGCCAGCAGCGTCGGACAGGGTAAGAACGAGCAGTACTTC. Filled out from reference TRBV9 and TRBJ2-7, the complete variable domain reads DSGVTQTPKHLITATGQRVTLRCSPRSGDLSVYWYQQSLDQGLQFLIQYYNGEERAKGNILERFSAQQFPDLHSELNLSSLELGDSALYFCASSVGQGKNEQYFGPGTRLTVT.

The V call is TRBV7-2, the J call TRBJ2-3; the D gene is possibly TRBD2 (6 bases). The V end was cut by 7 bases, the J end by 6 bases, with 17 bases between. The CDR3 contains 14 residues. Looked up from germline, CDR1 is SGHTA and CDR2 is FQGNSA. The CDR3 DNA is TGTGCCAGCAAGCTTATGCGGGGCGATGATACGCAGTATTTT. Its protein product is CASKLMRGDDTQYF.

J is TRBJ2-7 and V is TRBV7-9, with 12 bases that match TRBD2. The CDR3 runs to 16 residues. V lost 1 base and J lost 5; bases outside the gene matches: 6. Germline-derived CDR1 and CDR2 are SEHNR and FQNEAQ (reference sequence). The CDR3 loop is CASSLGGLAGIHEQYF. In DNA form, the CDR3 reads TGTGCCAGCAGCTTAGGAGGACTAGCGGGGATCCACGAGCAGTACTTC.

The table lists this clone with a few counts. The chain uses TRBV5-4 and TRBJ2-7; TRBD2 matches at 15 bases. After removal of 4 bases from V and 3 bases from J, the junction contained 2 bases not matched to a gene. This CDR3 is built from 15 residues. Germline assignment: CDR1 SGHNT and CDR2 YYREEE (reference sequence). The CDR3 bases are TGTGCCAGCAGCGCGGGACTAGCGGGAGGCTACGAGCAGTACTTC. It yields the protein CASSAGLAGGYEQYF.

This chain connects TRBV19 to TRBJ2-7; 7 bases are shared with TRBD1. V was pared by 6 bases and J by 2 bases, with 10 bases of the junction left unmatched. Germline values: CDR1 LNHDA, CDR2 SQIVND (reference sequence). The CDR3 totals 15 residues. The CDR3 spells CASRVYRDSAYEQYF. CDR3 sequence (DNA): TGTGCCAGTAGGGTGTACCGGGACAGCGCCTACGAGCAGTACTTC.

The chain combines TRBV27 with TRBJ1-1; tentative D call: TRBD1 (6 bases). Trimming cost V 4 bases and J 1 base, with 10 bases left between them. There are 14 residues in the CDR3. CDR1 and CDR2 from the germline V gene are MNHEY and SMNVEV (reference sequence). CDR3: CASSYNRENTEAFF. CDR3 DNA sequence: TGTGCCAGCAGTTATAACAGGGAGAACACTGAAGCTTTCTTT.

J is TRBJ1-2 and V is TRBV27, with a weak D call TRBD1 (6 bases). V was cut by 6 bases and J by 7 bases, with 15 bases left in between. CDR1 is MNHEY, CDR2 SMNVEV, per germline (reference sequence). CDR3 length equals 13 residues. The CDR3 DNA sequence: TGTGCCAGCAGACACACAGGGAAGAGTGGCTACACCTTC. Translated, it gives CASRHTGKSGYTF.

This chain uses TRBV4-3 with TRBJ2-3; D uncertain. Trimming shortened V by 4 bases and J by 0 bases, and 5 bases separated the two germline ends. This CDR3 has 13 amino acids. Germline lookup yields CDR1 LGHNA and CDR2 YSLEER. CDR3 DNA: TGCGCCAGCAGCCGGTCTAGCACAGATACGCAGTATTTT. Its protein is CASSRSSTDTQYF.

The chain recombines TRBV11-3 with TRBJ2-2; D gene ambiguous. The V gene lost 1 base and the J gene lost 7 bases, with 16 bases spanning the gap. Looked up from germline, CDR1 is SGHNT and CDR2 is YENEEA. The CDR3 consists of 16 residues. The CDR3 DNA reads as TGTGCCAGCAGCTTAGCCCCGGACGGGCTCATCGGGGAGCTGTTTTTT. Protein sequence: CASSLAPDGLIGELFF.

CDR3 loop: CAWRPGGSALETQYF. The CDR3 DNA follows: TGTGCCTGGAGACCGGGAGGATCCGCCTTGGAGACCCAGTACTTC. V is TRBV30 and J is TRBJ2-5; 7 bases are shared with TRBD2. The CDR3 is 15 amino acids. Germline CDR1 and CDR2: GTSNPN and SVGIG (reference sequence). V trimming: 3 bases; J trimming: 5 bases; junction bases outside the gene matches: 12.

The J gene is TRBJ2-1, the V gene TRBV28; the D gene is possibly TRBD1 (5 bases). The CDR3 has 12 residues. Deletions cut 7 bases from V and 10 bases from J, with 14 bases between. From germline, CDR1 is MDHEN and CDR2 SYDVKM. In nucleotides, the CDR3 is TGTGCCAGCAACAGAGGACACGGGGAGCAGTTCTTC. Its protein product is CASNRGHGEQFF. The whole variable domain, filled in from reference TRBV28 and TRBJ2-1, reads DVKVTQSSRYLVKRTGEKVFLECVQDMDHENMFWYRQDPGLGLRLIYFSYDVKMKEKGDIPEGYSVSREKKERFSLILESASTNQTSMYLCASNRGHGEQFFGPGTRLTVL.

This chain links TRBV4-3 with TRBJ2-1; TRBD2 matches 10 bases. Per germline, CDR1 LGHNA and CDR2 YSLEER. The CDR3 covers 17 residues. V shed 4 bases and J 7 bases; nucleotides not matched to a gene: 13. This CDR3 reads CASSLDRIAGGANEQFF. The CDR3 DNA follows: TGCGCCAGCAGCCTCGACCGGATAGCGGGAGGAGCAAATGAGCAGTTCTTC.

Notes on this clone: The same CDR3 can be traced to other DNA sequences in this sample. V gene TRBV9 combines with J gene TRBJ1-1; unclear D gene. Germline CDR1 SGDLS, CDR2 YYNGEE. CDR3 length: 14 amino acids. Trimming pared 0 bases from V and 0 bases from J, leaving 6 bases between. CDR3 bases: TGTGCCAGCAGCGTAGACAGCATGAACACTGAAGCTTTCTTT. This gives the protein CASSVDSMNTEAFF.

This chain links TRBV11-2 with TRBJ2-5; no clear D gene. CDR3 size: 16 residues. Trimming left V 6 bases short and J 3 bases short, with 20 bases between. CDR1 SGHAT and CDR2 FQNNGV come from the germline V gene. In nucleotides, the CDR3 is TGTGCCAGCAGACAACCCGGAACAGCCCAGAAAGAGACCCAGTACTTC. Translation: CASRQPGTAQKETQYF.

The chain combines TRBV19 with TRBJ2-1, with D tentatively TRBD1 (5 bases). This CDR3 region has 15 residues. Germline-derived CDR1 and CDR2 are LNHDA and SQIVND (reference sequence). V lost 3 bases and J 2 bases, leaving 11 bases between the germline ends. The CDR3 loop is CASSITGSPYNEQFF. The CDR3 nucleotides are TGTGCCAGTAGTATCACAGGTTCTCCCTACAATGAGCAGTTCTTC.

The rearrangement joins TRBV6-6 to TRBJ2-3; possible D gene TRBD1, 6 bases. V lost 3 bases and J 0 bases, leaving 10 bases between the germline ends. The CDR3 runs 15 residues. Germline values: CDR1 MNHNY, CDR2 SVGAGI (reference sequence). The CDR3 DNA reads TGTGCCAGCAGTTATCAGGGGTTGAGCACAGATACGCAGTATTTT. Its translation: CASSYQGLSTDTQYF.

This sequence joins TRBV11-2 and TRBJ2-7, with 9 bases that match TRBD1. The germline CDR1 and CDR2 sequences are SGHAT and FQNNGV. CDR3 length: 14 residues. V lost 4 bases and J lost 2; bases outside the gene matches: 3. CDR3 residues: CASSSGQGTYEQYF. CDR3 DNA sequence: TGTGCCAGCAGCTCGGGACAGGGAACCTACGAGCAGTACTTC.

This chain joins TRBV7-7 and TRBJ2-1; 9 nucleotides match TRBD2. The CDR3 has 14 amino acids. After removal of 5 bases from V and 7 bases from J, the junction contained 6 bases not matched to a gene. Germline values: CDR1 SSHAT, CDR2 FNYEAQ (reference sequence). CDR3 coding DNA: TGTGCCAGCAGCAGGGAACTAGCGGGTAATGAGCAGTTCTTC. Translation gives CASSRELAGNEQFF.